The 6 T cell receptor beta chains in this list originate from one sample, sequenced in a study of post-analysis software for immune sequencing data. Study-wide points: A handful of TRBV segments were more frequent in patients than controls; TRBV5-6, TRBV5-1 and TRBV20-1 belonged to this group.

These receptors are not linked to any known antigen. Researchers reported that TCR beta cDNA libraries carried unique molecular identifiers. TCRdb called the PCR reads again in MiXCR, with one record for every CDR3 protein. Among about 820,000 distinct CDR3 sequences, roughly 58% were seen once, and the ten largest hold approximately 4.5%. Specimen: blood. The receptors were gathered from a girl aged 10-17 years with multiple sclerosis.

The chain is built from TRBV12-3 or TRBV12-4 and TRBJ1-5; 9 nucleotides agree with TRBD1. The CDR3 runs to 17 residues. With 5 bases clipped from V and 2 bases from J, the junction kept 10 bases outside the gene matches. The CDR3 region has the DNA TGTGCCAGCAGTACCGGGACAGGGTTATTGGGCAATCAGCCCCAGCATTTT. It yields the protein CASSTGTGLLGNQPQHF.

V usage is TRBV7-9 and J usage is TRBJ1-1; no firm D call. CDR3 length: 11 amino acids. CDR1 and CDR2 from the germline V gene are SEHNR and FQNEAQ (reference sequence). Trimming stripped 6 bases from V and 8 bases from J, with 10 bases between. For the CDR3, the DNA is TGTGCCAGCAGGTTGGGTGGCGAAGCTTTCTTT. This codes for CASRLGGEAFF.

The V call is TRBV10-2, the J call TRBJ2-1; D is unclear. The CDR3 contains 13 residues. V was clipped by 3 bases and J by 3 bases, with 6 bases between them. Germline-derived CDR1 and CDR2 are WSHSY and SAAADI. CDR3 coding DNA: TGCGCCAGCAGTGAAAGCCTCTACAATGAGCAGTTCTTC. Its protein is CASSESLYNEQFF.

The rearrangement uses TRBV6-4 and TRBJ2-1; D is unresolved. V lost 6 bases to trimming and J lost 0 bases, with 12 bases between them. The germline V gene encodes CDR1 MRHNA and CDR2 SNTAGT. The CDR3 contains 15 residues. Written as DNA, the CDR3 is TGTGCCAGCAGAAGAAATTGGAACTCCTACAATGAGCAGTTCTTC. Encoded protein: CASRRNWNSYNEQFF.

A single count supports this clonotype. The chain uses TRBV5-1 and TRBJ2-7; D is perhaps TRBD1 (6 bases). V was pared by 5 bases and J by 2 bases, with 17 bases between. The CDR3 extends over 15 amino acids. From germline, CDR1 is SGHRS and CDR2 YFSETQ. CDR3 sequence reads: CASRLSRGATYEQYF. The CDR3 coding sequence is TGCGCCAGCAGGTTGAGCAGGGGAGCAACCTACGAGCAGTACTTC.

V is TRBV29-1 and J is TRBJ2-5; TRBD1 matches at 7 bases. The CDR3 sequence is 16 residues long. V was clipped by 3 bases and J by 2 bases; unmatched bases: 12. CDR1 is SQVTM and CDR2 is ANQGSEA in the germline V gene. The CDR3 is CSVDEGGIMGQETQYF. The CDR3 DNA reads as TGCAGCGTTGATGAAGGGGGCATAATGGGGCAAGAGACCCAGTACTTC. The full variable domain, in which reference TRBV29-1 and TRBJ2-5 provide the parts outside the CDR3, is SAVISQKPSRDICQRGTSLTIQCQVDSQVTMMFWYRQQPGQSLTLIATANQGSEATYESGFVIDKFPISRPNLTFSTLTVSNMSPEDSSIYLCSVDEGGIMGQETQYFGPGTRLLVL.